The clone carrying this TCR beta chain was found a few times. The target antigen is unknown. This record belongs to a study of beta chain features in type 1 diabetes. This CDR3 comprises 13 residues. The germline V and J ends were trimmed by 7 bases and 2 bases, with 11 bases remaining between them. Germline CDR1 reads SEHNR; CDR2 reads FQNEAQ (reference sequence). The study reverse transcribed the entire isolated RNA, so it sequenced expressed TCRB transcripts. Using immunoSEQ multiplex PCR, the repertoire was profiled, and TCRdb retains in-frame clones only, with some absent. The sample gives some 350,000 clones, around 10% of which show up once; about 0.64% is in the top ten. Study-wide points: All four CD4+ subsets from Type 1 diabetes patients carried moderately but significantly shorter TCRB CDR3s.

The sequenced sample was central memory CD4+ T cells from blood. The rearrangement links TRBV7-9 to TRBJ2-5; weak D call: TRBD2 (6 bases). This receptor was identified in a young man with type 1 diabetes. DNA for the CDR3: TGTGCCAGCAACTTGGGACTGCAAGAGACCCAGTACTTC. As protein: CASNLGLQETQYF.